A single sample gave rise to the 21 T cell receptor beta chains below, sequenced in a study of cytomegalovirus exposure and HLA in healthy donors. Researchers ran the PCR with 60 Vbeta and 13 Jbeta primers. Produced via immunoSEQ multiplex PCR; TCRdb's table is partial and in-frame only. The sample has under 120,000 clones; 74% are singletons. What was sequenced was PBMCs. All receptors derive from a man between 50 and 59 years old in good health and CMV-seropositive.

This chain links TRBV11-1 with TRBJ1-3; D is uncertain. Trimming left V 4 bases short and J 4 bases short, with 2 bases between. The CDR3 runs 11 residues. Germline V gene data show CDR1 as SGHAT and CDR2 as FQDESV (reference sequence). The CDR3 bases are TGTGCCAGCAGCTCGGGAAACACCATATATTTT. As protein: CASSSGNTIYF.

CDR3 in amino acids: CASSIGAGSSYEQYF. The CDR3 DNA follows: TGTGCCAGTAGTATAGGGGCCGGCAGCTCCTACGAGCAGTACTTC. This chain connects TRBV19 to TRBJ2-5; D is undetermined. The end of the DNA aligns better with TRBJ2-7, so the J call may be wrong. The CDR3 has 15 residues. Per germline, CDR1 LNHDA and CDR2 SQIVND (reference sequence).

This chain connects TRBV6-6 to TRBJ2-7; 10 nucleotides match TRBD1. CDR3 length: 14 residues. V lost 6 bases to trimming and J lost 0 bases; unmatched junction nucleotides: 2. Germline assignment: CDR1 MNHNY and CDR2 SVGAGI (reference sequence). The CDR3 DNA is TGTGCCAGCAGCTGGACAGGGGGCTCCTACGAGCAGTACTTC. This translates into CASSWTGGSYEQYF.

The rearrangement uses TRBV4-1 and TRBJ2-2; TRBD1 might be the D (6 bases). CDR1 is MGHRA and CDR2 is YSYEKL in the germline V gene. This CDR3 is built from 17 residues. Trimming removed 0 bases from V and 5 bases from J, with 16 bases in between. CDR3 protein: CASSQDLLGALTGELFF. CDR3 sequence (DNA): TGCGCCAGCAGCCAAGATCTTTTGGGGGCGCTGACCGGGGAGCTGTTTTTT.

The J gene is TRBJ2-7, the V gene TRBV4-2; 12 bases fit TRBD1. Germline V lookup: CDR1 LGHNA, CDR2 YNFKEQ. V trimming: 1 base; J trimming: 5 bases; junction bases outside the gene matches: 6. The CDR3 totals 16 residues. CDR3 bases: TGTGCCAGCAGCCAAGGGGGGACAGGGGGCCGGAACGAGCAGTACTTC. It encodes CASSQGGTGGRNEQYF.

The V and J genes are TRBV13 and TRBJ2-1; 8 positions match TRBD2. The CDR3 length is 15 residues. CDR1 is PRHDT, CDR2 FYEKMQ, per germline (reference sequence). V shed 5 bases and J 4 bases; nucleotides not matched to a gene: 7. The CDR3 here is CASSPGLAEYNEQFF. The CDR3 DNA follows: TGTGCCAGCAGCCCCGGACTAGCTGAATACAATGAGCAGTTCTTC.

V usage is TRBV6-5 and J usage is TRBJ2-2; D is unclear. CDR3 size: 15 residues. Trimming shortened V by 2 bases and J by 6 bases, and 13 bases separated the two germline ends. Germline lookup yields CDR1 MNHEY and CDR2 SVGAGI. The CDR3 is CASSYTPIRAGELFF. In DNA form, the CDR3 reads TGTGCCAGCAGTTACACGCCAATTCGGGCCGGGGAGCTGTTTTTT.

The gene calls are TRBV6-5 and TRBJ1-1; D gene unclear. Germline V gene lookup returns CDR1 MNHEY and CDR2 SVGAGI. V was trimmed by 10 bases and J by 7 bases, leaving 25 bases between them. This CDR3 region has 15 residues. The DNA for the CDR3 is TGTGCCACCACCGGCCTTAGTGGAGGGATAAATGAAGCTTTCTTT. This gives the protein CATTGLSGGINEAFF.

The chain couples TRBV30 to TRBJ2-2; a weak D match, TRBD2 (5 bases). The V gene lost 8 bases and the J gene lost 6 bases, with 7 bases spanning the gap. The CDR3 is 10 amino acids. The V gene's germline CDR1 is GTSNPN and CDR2 SVGIG (reference sequence). CDR3 sequence reads: CAGESGELFF. The CDR3 DNA is TGTGCCGGGGAGTCCGGGGAGCTGTTTTTT.

CDR3 bases: TGTGCCAGCACCCAAGGCAGGGGTCCCTATGGCTACACCTTC. It yields the protein CASTQGRGPYGYTF. The rearrangement links TRBV7-2 to TRBJ1-2; possibly TRBD1 for D (6 bases). Germline V lookup: CDR1 SGHTA, CDR2 FQGNSA. V was clipped by 7 bases and J by 4 bases, with 16 bases between them. This CDR3 has 14 residues. The complete variable domain, with remaining parts taken from reference TRBV7-2 and TRBJ1-2, reads GAGVSQSPSNKVTEKGKDVELRCDPISGHTALYWYRQSLGQGLEFLIYFQGNSAPDKSGLPSDRFSAERTGGSVSTLTIQRTQQEDSAVYLCASTQGRGPYGYTFGSGTRLTVV.

The chain recombines TRBV4-1 with TRBJ2-7, with 12 bases fitting TRBD1. The CDR3 totals 17 residues. The V segment lost 4 bases and the J segment 4 bases; nucleotides outside the gene matches: 11. Germline V gene lookup returns CDR1 MGHRA and CDR2 YSYEKL. For the CDR3, the DNA is TGCGCCAGCAGCCCGAACATGGGACAGGGGGCGCGGTACGAGCAGTACTTC. Protein sequence: CASSPNMGQGARYEQYF.

This rearrangement joins TRBV18 to TRBJ2-1, with 8 bases that match TRBD2. The CDR3 consists of 15 residues. With V trimmed by 6 bases and J by 6 bases, 10 bases remained unmatched. Germline V lookup: CDR1 KGHSH, CDR2 LQKENI. DNA of the CDR3: TGTGCCAGCTCTCCCGGGACTAGGGGATTCAATGAGCAGTTCTTC. Amino acids: CASSPGTRGFNEQFF. Combining the CDR3 with reference TRBV18 and TRBJ2-1 gives the whole variable domain NAGVMQNPRHLVRRRGQEARLRCSPMKGHSHVYWYRQLPEEGLKFMVYLQKENIIDESGMPKERFSAEFPKEGPSILRIQQVVRGDSAAYFCASSPGTRGFNEQFFGPGTRLTVL.

The chain is built from TRBV2 and TRBJ1-4, with D possibly matching TRBD1 (5 bases). Germline assignment: CDR1 SNHLY and CDR2 FYNNEI. V gave up 2 bases and J gave up 3 bases, with 7 bases separating them. The CDR3 runs 14 residues. The CDR3 DNA reads as TGTGCCAGCAGTGAACAAGGGGCTAATGAAAAACTGTTTTTT. Amino acid sequence: CASSEQGANEKLFF.

As DNA, the CDR3 is TGTGCCAGCAGTGACTCCCACAGGGATAATAATGAAAAACTGTTTTTT. As protein: CASSDSHRDNNEKLFF. The chain recombines TRBV2 with TRBJ1-4; D is perhaps TRBD1 (6 bases). The CDR3 runs 16 residues. Trimming stripped 3 bases from V and 4 bases from J, with 15 bases between. Germline CDR1 SNHLY, CDR2 FYNNEI.

The rearrangement uses TRBV5-1 and TRBJ2-3, with D tentatively TRBD1 (5 bases). The CDR3 runs to 15 residues. Between the trimmed V and J ends, which lost 0 bases and 1 base, there was a span of 9 bases. CDR1 and CDR2 from the germline V gene are SGHRS and YFSETQ. The DNA of the CDR3 is TGCGCCAGCAGCTTGGAGGCCAGGGGCACAGATACGCAGTATTTT. Its translation: CASSLEARGTDTQYF.

This clone is medium-sized in the sample. This chain links TRBV5-8 with TRBJ1-1; tentative D call: TRBD1 (5 bases). Deletions cut 1 base from V and 0 bases from J, with 10 bases between. This CDR3 region has 15 residues. CDR1 is SGHTS and CDR2 is YDEGEE in the germline V gene. In DNA form, the CDR3 reads TGTGCCAGCAGCTTGCTATGGGGCATGAACACTGAAGCTTTCTTT. Residues: CASSLLWGMNTEAFF.

The CDR3 DNA is TGTGCCATCAGTGAGAGCGCGGGACAGGGTAAAGCTTTCTTT. This translates into CAISESAGQGKAFF. This chain links TRBV10-3 with TRBJ1-1; 9 nucleotides agree with TRBD1. V was clipped by 2 bases and J by 9 bases; unmatched bases: 7. This CDR3 has 14 residues. Germline lookup yields CDR1 ENHRY and CDR2 SYGVKD.

This clone has more than one count but fewer than ten. The V gene is TRBV30, the J gene TRBJ1-5; TRBD1 agrees at 11 bases. V was pared by 5 bases and J by 7 bases, with 7 bases of the junction left unmatched. The V gene's germline CDR1 is GTSNPN and CDR2 SVGIG (reference sequence). The CDR3 is made up of 14 amino acids. The CDR3 DNA reads as TGTGCCTGGGGGGGACAGGGGGTTCGGCAGCCCCAGCATTTT. Its translation: CAWGGQGVRQPQHF.

The V gene is TRBV5-1, the J gene TRBJ2-7, with 13 positions matching TRBD2. Germline CDR1 is SGHRS and CDR2 is YFSETQ. CDR3 length equals 21 residues. V trimming: 0 bases; J trimming: 4 bases; junction bases outside the gene matches: 19. CDR3 in amino acids: CASSLAGKHGTSGASTYEQYF. The DNA for the CDR3 is TGCGCCAGCAGCTTGGCCGGCAAACACGGGACTAGCGGGGCATCGACATACGAGCAGTACTTC. The full variable domain, completed using reference TRBV5-1 and TRBJ2-7, is KAGVTQTPRYLIKTRGQQVTLSCSPISGHRSVSWYQQTPGQGLQFLFEYFSETQRNKGNFPGRFSGRQFSNSRSEMNVSTLELGDSALYLCASSLAGKHGTSGASTYEQYFGPGTRLTVT.

This chain links TRBV15 with TRBJ2-1; maybe TRBD2 (6 bases). Germline V gene sequence: CDR1 LNHNV, CDR2 YYDKDF (reference sequence). V was cut by 0 bases and J by 7 bases, with 13 bases left in between. The CDR3 runs 15 residues. CDR3 coding DNA: TGTGCCACCAGCAGAGATCGCCAGGAGGGTAATGAGCAGTTCTTC. Protein sequence: CATSRDRQEGNEQFF.

This clone was observed once. This rearrangement joins TRBV5-1 to TRBJ2-7; 8 bases align to TRBD1. The V and J ends lost 2 bases and 6 bases, in that order; junction bases with no gene match: 10. Germline assignment: CDR1 SGHRS and CDR2 YFSETQ. This CDR3 is 15 amino acids long. CDR3: CASSLDRGTLGEQYF. CDR3 sequence (DNA): TGCGCCAGCAGCTTAGACAGGGGAACGCTTGGCGAGCAGTACTTC.